This TCR beta chain was retrieved from a study of blood T cell repertoires in COVID-19. Overall study: COVID-19 samples from acute and convalescent phases originated in the United States, Italy and Spain. The cDNA or gDNA used as material had been derived from T cells, B-cell-depleted T cells, or PBMCs.

In the authors' workflow: Quantification of nucleated cells was approximated via reference gene primer amplification. Generated by immunoSEQ multiplex PCR, the TCRdb table keeps only in-frame clones and is missing some. V and J calls and clone size are as listed in that table; D and trimming were resolved from the DNA. Here the sample spans 200,000 or so clones, roughly four fifths being singletons. This clone has more than one count but fewer than ten. Germline CDR1 and CDR2: SGHTA and FQGNSA. V trimming: 1 base; J trimming: 1 base; junction bases outside the gene matches: 4. The CDR3 is 16 residues long.

The sample was peripheral blood. The clonotype was recovered from a woman aged 25 to 39 who had recovered from COVID-19. The chain couples TRBV7-2 to TRBJ1-3; 7 bases line up with TRBD1. The DNA for the CDR3 is TGTGCCAGCAGCTTAGGCAGGGGGGTTTCTGGAAACACCATATATTTT. Translated, it gives CASSLGRGVSGNTIYF.